This T cell receptor (beta chain) is from a study of CD8 T cells in Susac syndrome. Sequencing targeted TCR beta in blood CD8+ and CD4+ T cells. Negative isolation yielded the CD8+ and CD4+ T cells, while FACS enriched the TEMRA cells. The CDR3 has 12 residues. V shed 5 bases and J shed 6 bases, with 10 bases lying between them. Random hexamers were used to reverse transcribe an amount of about 0.45 to 1 ug RNA. The method of amplification for TCR beta CDR3 was immunoSEQ multiplex PCR, covering 54 Vbeta and 13 Jbeta. A single record per CDR3 protein comes from TCRdb applying MiXCR to the immunoSEQ multiplex PCR reads. The table has some 140,000 distinct CDR3 sequences, over 90% seen once.

The specimen was CD8+ T cells from PBMCs. The gene calls are TRBV12-3 or TRBV12-4 and TRBJ1-1; D remains unclear. This sequence was found in a human donor with Susac syndrome. DNA of the CDR3: TGTGCCAGCAGTGCTACATCGGCTGAAGCTTTCTTT. Protein sequence: CASSATSAEAFF.